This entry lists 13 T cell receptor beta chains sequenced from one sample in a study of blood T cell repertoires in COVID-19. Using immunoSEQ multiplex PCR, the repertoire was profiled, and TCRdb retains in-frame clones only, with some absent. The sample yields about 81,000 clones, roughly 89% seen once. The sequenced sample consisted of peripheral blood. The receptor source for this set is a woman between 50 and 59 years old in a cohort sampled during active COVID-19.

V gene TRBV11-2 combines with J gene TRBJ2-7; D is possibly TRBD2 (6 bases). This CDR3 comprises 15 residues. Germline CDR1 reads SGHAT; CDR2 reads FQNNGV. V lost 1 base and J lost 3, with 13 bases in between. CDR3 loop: CASSLGGVGYYEQYF. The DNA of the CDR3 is TGTGCCAGCAGCTTAGGGGGGGTGGGCTACTACGAGCAGTACTTC.

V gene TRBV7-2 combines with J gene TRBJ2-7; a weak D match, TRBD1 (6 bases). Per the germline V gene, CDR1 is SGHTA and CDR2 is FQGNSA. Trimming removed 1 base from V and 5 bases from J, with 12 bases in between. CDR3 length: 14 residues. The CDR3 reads CASSLVVGGNEQYF. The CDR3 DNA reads TGTGCCAGCAGCTTAGTGGTAGGGGGTAACGAGCAGTACTTC.

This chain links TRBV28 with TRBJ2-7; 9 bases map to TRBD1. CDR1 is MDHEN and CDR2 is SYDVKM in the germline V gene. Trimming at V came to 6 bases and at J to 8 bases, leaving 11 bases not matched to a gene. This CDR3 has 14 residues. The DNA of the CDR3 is TGTGCCAGCAGGCTGGCGGGACAGGGAATAAAGCAGTACTTC. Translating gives CASRLAGQGIKQYF.

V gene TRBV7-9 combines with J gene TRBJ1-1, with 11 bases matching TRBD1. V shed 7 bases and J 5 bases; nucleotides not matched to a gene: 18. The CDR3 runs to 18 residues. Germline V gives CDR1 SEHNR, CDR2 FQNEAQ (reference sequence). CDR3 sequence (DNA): TGTGCCAGCACCCTGCGCCCGGTCGGGACAGGGGGATTTACTGAAGCTTTCTTT. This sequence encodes CASTLRPVGTGGFTEAFF.

The CDR3 sequence is CAWNTGSTDTQYF. DNA of the CDR3: TGTGCCTGGAATACAGGGAGCACAGATACGCAGTATTTT. The V gene is TRBV30, the J gene TRBJ2-3, with D perhaps matching TRBD1 (6 bases). This CDR3 is 13 amino acids long. Germline CDR1 is GTSNPN and CDR2 is SVGIG (reference sequence). Trimming removed 4 bases at V and 0 bases at J, with 8 bases between.

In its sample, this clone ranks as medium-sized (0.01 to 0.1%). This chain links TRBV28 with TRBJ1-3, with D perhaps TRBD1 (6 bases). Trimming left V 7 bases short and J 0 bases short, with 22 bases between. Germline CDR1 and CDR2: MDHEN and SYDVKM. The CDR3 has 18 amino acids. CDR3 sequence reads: CASTNRDTDYISGNTIYF. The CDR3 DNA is TGTGCCAGCACCAACAGGGACACGGATTATATCTCTGGAAACACCATATATTTT.

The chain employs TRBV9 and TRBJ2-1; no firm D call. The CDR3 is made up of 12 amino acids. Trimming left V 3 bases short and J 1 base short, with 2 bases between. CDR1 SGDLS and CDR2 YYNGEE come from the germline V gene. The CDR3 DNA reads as TGTGCCAGCAGCGCTTCCTACAATGAGCAGTTCTTC. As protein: CASSASYNEQFF.

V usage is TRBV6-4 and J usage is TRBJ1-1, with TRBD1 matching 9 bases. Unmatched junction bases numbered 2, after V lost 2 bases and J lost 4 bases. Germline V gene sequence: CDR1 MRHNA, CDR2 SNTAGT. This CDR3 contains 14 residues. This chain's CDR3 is CASSDQGQGTEAFF. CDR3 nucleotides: TGTGCCAGCAGTGACCAGGGACAGGGCACTGAAGCTTTCTTT.

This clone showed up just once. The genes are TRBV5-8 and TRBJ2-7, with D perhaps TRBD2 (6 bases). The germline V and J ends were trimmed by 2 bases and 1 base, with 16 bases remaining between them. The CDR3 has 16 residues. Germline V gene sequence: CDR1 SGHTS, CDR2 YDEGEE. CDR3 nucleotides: TGTGCCAGCAGCTTAACAACCGGGACTTTATCCTACGAGCAGTACTTC. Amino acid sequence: CASSLTTGTLSYEQYF.

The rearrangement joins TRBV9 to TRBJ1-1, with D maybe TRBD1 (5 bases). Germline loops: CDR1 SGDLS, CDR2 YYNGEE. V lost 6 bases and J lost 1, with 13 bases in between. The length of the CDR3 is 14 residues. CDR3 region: CASNPGAPNTEAFF. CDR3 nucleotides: TGTGCCAGCAACCCTGGGGCCCCGAACACTGAAGCTTTCTTT.

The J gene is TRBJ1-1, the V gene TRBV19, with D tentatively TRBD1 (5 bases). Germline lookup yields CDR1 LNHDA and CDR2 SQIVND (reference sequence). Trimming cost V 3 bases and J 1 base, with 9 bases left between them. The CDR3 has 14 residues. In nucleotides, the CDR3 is TGTGCCAGTAGTATGGGGCAGGGGAACACTGAAGCTTTCTTT. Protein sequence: CASSMGQGNTEAFF.

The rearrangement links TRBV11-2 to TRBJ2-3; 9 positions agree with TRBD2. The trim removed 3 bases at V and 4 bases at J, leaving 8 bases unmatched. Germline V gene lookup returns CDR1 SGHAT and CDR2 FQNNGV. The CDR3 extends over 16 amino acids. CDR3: CASSFRAGGRPDTQYF. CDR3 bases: TGTGCCAGCAGCTTTAGAGCGGGGGGAAGGCCAGATACGCAGTATTTT.

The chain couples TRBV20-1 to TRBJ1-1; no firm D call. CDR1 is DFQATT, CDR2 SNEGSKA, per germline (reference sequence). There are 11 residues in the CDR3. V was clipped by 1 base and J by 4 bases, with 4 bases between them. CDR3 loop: CSARASTEAFF. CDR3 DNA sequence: TGCAGTGCTAGAGCCAGCACTGAAGCTTTCTTT.